These 31 T cell receptor beta chains share one sample of origin, sequenced in a study of blood T cell repertoires in COVID-19. Sequencing used immunoSEQ multiplex PCR; TCRdb keeps in-frame clones, though not all of them. Seen here are more than 60,000 clones, roughly 89% observed once, and the top ten hold around 5.2%. Specimen: peripheral blood. The receptors originated from a woman between 50 and 59 years old with active COVID-19.

The chain combines TRBV6-5 with TRBJ1-2, with TRBD1 matching over 8 bases. The CDR3 runs 13 residues. Losses at the gene ends were 7 bases for V and 8 bases for J; bases not matched to a gene: 9. CDR1 and CDR2 from the germline V gene are MNHEY and SVGAGI. The CDR3 sequence: CASTPGQVSGYTF. In DNA, the CDR3 is TGTGCCAGCACCCCGGGACAGGTTTCGGGCTACACCTTC.

CDR3 DNA: TGTGCCAGCAGCCCCCTACTAGCGGAAGAGACCCAGTACTTC. This encodes CASSPLLAEETQYF. The genes are TRBV7-3 and TRBJ2-5, with 8 bases lining up with TRBD2. Per the germline V gene, CDR1 is SGHTA and CDR2 is FQGTGA. The CDR3 consists of 14 residues. Trimming removed 5 bases from V and 3 bases from J; junction bases left unmatched: 5.

In this sample, this clone turned up a few times. The chain joins TRBV6-5 to TRBJ2-5; 7 bases align to TRBD2. This CDR3 spans 14 amino acids. V shed 4 bases and J 1 base; nucleotides not matched to a gene: 3. Germline lookup yields CDR1 MNHEY and CDR2 SVGAGI. CDR3 sequence: CASSLRELQETQYF. The DNA for the CDR3 is TGTGCCAGCAGTTTGCGGGAGCTCCAAGAGACCCAGTACTTC.

This chain uses TRBV19 with TRBJ1-4; D is ambiguous. V was cut by 5 bases and J by 0 bases, with 10 bases left in between. This CDR3 is built from 15 residues. From germline, CDR1 is LNHDA and CDR2 SQIVND (reference sequence). In nucleotides, the CDR3 is TGTGCCAGTAGTCCCCCGGGAGCAACTAATGAAAAACTGTTTTTT. As protein: CASSPPGATNEKLFF.

The chain is built from TRBV5-1 and TRBJ2-5; 13 bases map to TRBD2. V lost 0 bases and J lost 5; bases outside the gene matches: 16. CDR1 is SGHRS, CDR2 YFSETQ, per germline. This CDR3 has 20 amino acids. CDR3 protein: CASSLASLAGGYSSPETQYF. As DNA, the CDR3 is TGCGCCAGCAGCTTGGCCTCACTAGCGGGAGGGTATAGCAGCCCGGAGACCCAGTACTTC.

This sequence joins TRBV19 and TRBJ2-5; a weak D match, TRBD2 (5 bases). This CDR3 is built from 14 residues. Trimming removed 3 bases at V and 2 bases at J, with 10 bases between. Looked up from germline, CDR1 is LNHDA and CDR2 is SQIVND (reference sequence). CDR3 residues: CASSIARGQETQYF. Written as DNA, the CDR3 is TGTGCCAGTAGTATCGCACGGGGACAAGAGACCCAGTACTTC.

The chain carries TRBV5-1 and TRBJ2-2; no reliable D call. Per the germline V gene, CDR1 is SGHRS and CDR2 is YFSETQ. V was shortened by 1 base and J by 5 bases, with 15 bases between the two germline ends. This CDR3 is 16 amino acids long. CDR3 sequence reads: CASSLISVLGTGELFF. The CDR3 bases are TGCGCCAGCAGCTTGATCAGCGTGTTAGGTACCGGGGAGCTGTTTTTT.

The chain is built from TRBV19 and TRBJ2-7; TRBD2 aligns across 7 bases. The CDR3 covers 15 residues. From germline, CDR1 is LNHDA and CDR2 SQIVND (reference sequence). With 3 bases clipped from V and 4 bases from J, the junction kept 9 bases outside the gene matches. The CDR3 is CASSIFYRLAYEQYF. CDR3 coding DNA: TGTGCCAGTAGTATCTTTTACAGACTAGCTTACGAGCAGTACTTC.

The rearrangement uses TRBV25-1 and TRBJ1-6; D unresolved. The V end was cut by 3 bases, the J end by 11 bases, with 8 bases between. Germline values: CDR1 MGHDK, CDR2 SYGVNS. The CDR3 extends over 12 amino acids. As DNA, the CDR3 is TGTGCCAGCAGTGACGGTGAGGCACCCCTCCACTTT. As protein: CASSDGEAPLHF.

The V and J genes are TRBV20-1 and TRBJ2-7; TRBD1 matches at 7 bases. The CDR3 is 12 residues long. Losses at the gene ends were 3 bases for V and 3 bases for J; bases not matched to a gene: 2. The germline V gene encodes CDR1 DFQATT and CDR2 SNEGSKA (reference sequence). CDR3 nucleotides: TGCAGTGCTAGTAGACAGGGCTACGAGCAGTACTTC. Amino acid sequence: CSASRQGYEQYF.

The chain links TRBV11-2 to TRBJ2-7, with a tentative D call TRBD1 (6 bases). The CDR3 extends over 15 amino acids. The germline V gene encodes CDR1 SGHAT and CDR2 FQNNGV. The V end lost 0 bases, the J end lost 1 base, and 10 bases lay between the germline ends. This CDR3 reads CASSLDRTVSYEQYF. In DNA form, the CDR3 reads TGTGCCAGCAGCTTAGATAGGACAGTTTCCTACGAGCAGTACTTC.

The genes are TRBV10-3 and TRBJ2-7; 9 nucleotides line up with TRBD1. The CDR3 length is 13 residues. V trimming: 9 bases; J trimming: 2 bases; junction bases outside the gene matches: 5. CDR1 is ENHRY and CDR2 is SYGVKD in the germline V gene. CDR3 nucleotides: TGTGCCATGGGGACAGGGAGTCCCTACGAGCAGTACTTC. Its translation is CAMGTGSPYEQYF.

CDR3 sequence: CATSRRGQGFADTQYF. CDR3 DNA sequence: TGTGCCACCAGCAGACGCGGACAGGGATTCGCAGATACGCAGTATTTT. This sequence joins TRBV15 and TRBJ2-3; 8 nucleotides line up with TRBD1. J lost 4 bases, V lost 2 bases, and 8 bases had no gene match. The CDR3 loop spans 16 amino acids. In germline, CDR1 is LNHNV, CDR2 YYDKDF (reference sequence).

This clone has just a few counts. This chain uses TRBV28 with TRBJ1-1; D not certain. This CDR3 is built from 12 residues. Germline V CDR1 and CDR2: MDHEN, SYDVKM. The ends were cut back, 1 base at V and 4 bases at J, with 4 bases in the middle. CDR3 bases: TGTGCCAGCAGTTTATTTATCACTGAAGCTTTCTTT. This translates into CASSLFITEAFF.

The rearrangement joins TRBV4-2 to TRBJ2-3; 9 bases match TRBD2. Trimming cost V 1 base and J 5 bases; bases outside gene matches: 4. The CDR3 loop spans 15 amino acids. Germline CDR1 reads LGHNA; CDR2 reads YNFKEQ. In nucleotides, the CDR3 is TGTGCCAGCAGCCAAGTGGGCGGGGGGGTAGATACGCAGTATTTT. Translating it yields CASSQVGGGVDTQYF.

This chain uses TRBV2 with TRBJ1-4; possible D gene TRBD1, 6 bases. The CDR3 length is 13 residues. V shed 7 bases and J shed 7 bases, with 13 bases lying between them. Germline V gene lookup returns CDR1 SNHLY and CDR2 FYNNEI. The CDR3 here is CASNRAGSEKLFF. For the CDR3, the DNA is TGTGCCAGCAACAGGGCGGGCAGTGAAAAACTGTTTTTT.

This chain links TRBV15 with TRBJ1-1, with D perhaps matching TRBD1 (5 bases). The germline gives CDR1 LNHNV, CDR2 YYDKDF (reference sequence). This CDR3 contains 15 residues. V was clipped by 2 bases and J by 2 bases, with 12 bases between them. CDR3 sequence (DNA): TGTGCCACCAGCAGATCTCAGACAGTTAACACTGAAGCTTTCTTT. It is translated as CATSRSQTVNTEAFF.

V is TRBV25-1 and J is TRBJ2-2, with 9 bases identical to TRBD1. The germline V gene encodes CDR1 MGHDK and CDR2 SYGVNS. With 4 bases clipped from V and 0 bases from J, the junction kept 0 bases outside the gene matches. There are 15 residues in the CDR3. For the CDR3, the DNA is TGTGCCAGCAGTGGACAGGGGGCGAACACCGGGGAGCTGTTTTTT. Encoded protein: CASSGQGANTGELFF.

In the case of this clone: The same CDR3 also results from other DNA sequences found in this sample. CDR3 in amino acids: CSTSGPYEQYF. CDR3 sequence (DNA): TGCAGCACTTCGGGTCCCTACGAGCAGTACTTC. This chain uses TRBV29-1 with TRBJ2-7; D not certain. The CDR3 covers 11 residues. V was cut by 8 bases and J by 2 bases, with 10 bases left in between. Germline CDR1 and CDR2: SQVTM and ANQGSEA.

This clone was seen once. The chain joins TRBV7-8 to TRBJ2-7; a possible D gene is TRBD2 (6 bases). V shed 2 bases and J shed 6 bases, with 20 bases lying between them. The germline gives CDR1 SGHVS, CDR2 FQNEAQ. The CDR3 contains 16 residues. The CDR3 DNA reads as TGTGCCAGCAGCTTAACACAGACTAGGGCATTCGGCGAGCAGTACTTC. Translated, it gives CASSLTQTRAFGEQYF.

The CDR3 protein is CASSHPGQLNYGYTF. The CDR3 nucleotides are TGTGCCAGCAGCCACCCGGGACAGCTTAACTATGGCTACACCTTC. This chain joins TRBV3-1 (or the pseudogene TRBV3-2) and TRBJ1-2, with TRBD1 matching 7 bases. After removal of 3 bases from V and 1 base from J, the junction contained 5 bases not matched to a gene. There are 15 residues in the CDR3. CDR1 and CDR2 (germline): LGHDT, YNNKEL (reference sequence).

J is TRBJ2-5 and V is TRBV30, with 8 bases matching TRBD1. CDR1 and CDR2 from the germline V gene are GTSNPN and SVGIG (reference sequence). With 0 bases clipped from V and 5 bases from J, the junction kept 2 bases outside the gene matches. This CDR3 region has 13 residues. CDR3 sequence reads: CAWSVDRGETQYF. The CDR3 bases are TGTGCCTGGAGTGTAGACAGGGGTGAGACCCAGTACTTC.

The V and J genes are TRBV14 and TRBJ2-4; maybe TRBD1 (5 bases). V was trimmed by 2 bases and J by 8 bases, leaving 22 bases between them. The CDR3 totals 17 residues. Germline assignment: CDR1 SGHDN and CDR2 FVKESK. CDR3 amino acids: CASSQYANVDSRDIQYF. CDR3 nucleotide sequence: TGTGCCAGCAGCCAATACGCAAATGTCGACAGCAGAGACATTCAGTACTTC.

The gene calls are TRBV5-6 and TRBJ2-1; TRBD2 is a possible D gene (6 bases). This CDR3 region has 13 residues. V dropped 0 bases and J dropped 8 bases, with 9 bases sitting between them. CDR1 is SGHDT, CDR2 YYEEEE, per germline. CDR3 in DNA: TGTGCCAGCAGCTTGGACTTAGCGGATGAGCAGTTCTTC. It yields the protein CASSLDLADEQFF.

The chain employs TRBV5-8 and TRBJ2-2; D gene uncertain. Per the germline V gene, CDR1 is SGHTS and CDR2 is YDEGEE. Trimming took 3 bases from V and 7 from J, leaving 4 bases between them. The CDR3 has 11 amino acids. Here the CDR3 DNA reads TGTGCCAGCAGCTATATCGGGGAGCTGTTTTTT. Amino acid sequence: CASSYIGELFF.

The chain couples TRBV5-5 to TRBJ1-1; a weak D match, TRBD1 (5 bases). With 4 bases removed from V and 1 base from J, the gap between germline ends came to 11 bases. CDR1 and CDR2 from the germline V gene are SGHKS and YYEKEE (reference sequence). The CDR3 is 14 amino acids. CDR3: CASSTFTGNTEAFF. The CDR3, as DNA: TGTGCCAGCAGCACCTTTACAGGGAACACTGAAGCTTTCTTT. Using reference TRBV5-5 and TRBJ1-1 for the parts outside the CDR3, the full variable domain is DAGVTQSPTHLIKTRGQQVTLRCSPISGHKSVSWYQQVLGQGPQFIFQYYEKEERGRGNFPDRFSARQFPNYSSELNVNALLLGDSALYLCASSTFTGNTEAFFGQGTRLTVV.

V and J are TRBV4-1 and TRBJ1-2, with D possibly matching TRBD1 (5 bases). This CDR3 has 17 amino acids. Deletions cut 0 bases from V and 2 bases from J, with 16 bases between. Germline CDR1 reads MGHRA; CDR2 reads YSYEKL. In DNA, the CDR3 is TGCGCCAGCAGCCAAGATCTGGCAGCCCCAGGGAACTATGGCTACACCTTC. Translated: CASSQDLAAPGNYGYTF.

The V and J genes are TRBV11-1 and TRBJ1-1; 7 bases match TRBD1. The CDR3 loop spans 13 amino acids. CDR1 is SGHAT, CDR2 FQDESV, per germline (reference sequence). After removal of 5 bases from V and 5 bases from J, the junction contained 5 bases not matched to a gene. In nucleotides, the CDR3 is TGTGCCAGCAGCCTCAAACAGGGGACTGAAGCTTTCTTT. This encodes CASSLKQGTEAFF.

J is TRBJ1-4 and V is TRBV19, with 9 bases aligning to TRBD1. CDR3 size: 15 residues. Germline V lookup: CDR1 LNHDA, CDR2 SQIVND (reference sequence). V gave up 6 bases and J gave up 7 bases; unmatched junction bases: 9. CDR3 protein: CASSPPGQGSEKLFF. CDR3 nucleotides: TGTGCCAGTAGCCCCCCGGGACAGGGATCTGAAAAACTGTTTTTT.

The chain links TRBV24-1 to TRBJ1-5; TRBD1 matches 11 bases. CDR1 is KGHDR and CDR2 is SFDVKD in the germline V gene. The CDR3 contains 20 residues. V gave up 1 base and J gave up 4 bases; unmatched junction bases: 14. CDR3 loop: CATSDFPPPGQGGGNQPQHF. CDR3 bases: TGTGCCACCAGTGATTTCCCACCCCCGGGACAGGGGGGGGGTAATCAGCCCCAGCATTTT.

The chain combines TRBV4-2 with TRBJ2-6; D remains unclear. The CDR3 extends over 16 amino acids. V lost 3 bases and J lost 4, with 13 bases in between. Germline V lookup: CDR1 LGHNA, CDR2 YNFKEQ. CDR3 DNA sequence: TGTGCCAGCAGCCATGTAACCCAGGCGGGGGCCAACGTCCTGACTTTC. It codes for CASSHVTQAGANVLTF.